This record looks at one TCR beta chain sequence and its context. The data belong to a study of blood T cell repertoires in COVID-19. Generated by immunoSEQ multiplex PCR, the TCRdb table keeps only in-frame clones and is missing some. The table lists over 350,000 clones, roughly 92% of them singletons. CDR1 ENHRY and CDR2 SYGVKD come from the germline V gene. Trimming cost V 0 bases and J 1 base, with 6 bases left between them. The CDR3 spans 14 residues. A COVID-19 case had been met by exposed participants during the 2 weeks before study entry. The sample taken for sequencing was PBMCs or T cells enriched from blood (not recorded which). The clonotype originates from a middle-aged woman who had been exposed to COVID-19. This chain connects TRBV10-3 to TRBJ1-1; no clear D. The CDR3: CAISESMANTEAFF. CDR3 coding DNA: TGTGCCATCAGTGAGTCGATGGCGAACACTGAAGCTTTCTTT.